This T cell receptor beta chain was identified in a study of T cells after somatic rescue of genetic block. This clone appeared once. Some clones are missing from TCRdb's copy, which holds only in-frame ones; the method was immunoSEQ multiplex PCR. The sample holds 68,000 or so clones, 85% to 95% seen once. Trimming cost V 4 bases and J 5 bases; bases outside gene matches: 6. The CDR3 length is 15 residues. CDR1 and CDR2 (germline): MNHEY, SVGAGI. The sequence was collected from a middle-aged man. V and J are TRBV6-5 and TRBJ2-2; 8 positions match TRBD2. Input material: peripheral blood mononuclear cells (PBMCs). CDR3 region: CASSFRGGFTGELFF. CDR3 bases: TGTGCCAGCAGTTTTCGGGGGGGCTTTACCGGGGAGCTGTTTTTT.